The 19 T cell receptor beta chains below were found in one sample sequenced in a study of blood T cell repertoires in COVID-19. The table came from immunoSEQ multiplex PCR; TCRdb's copy has only in-frame clones and leaves some out. Counted here are fewer than 90,000 clones, approximately 86% occurring once; the ten biggest clones make up 4.9%. The sequenced material came from peripheral blood. Receptors were obtained from a man between 45 and 60 years old with active or convalescent COVID-19.

Comments on this clone: The same CDR3 is also encoded by other DNA sequences in this sample. The chain couples TRBV5-1 to TRBJ1-5; 9 positions agree with TRBD1. Trimming at V came to 4 bases and at J to 4 bases, leaving 6 bases not matched to a gene. The CDR3 is made up of 15 amino acids. CDR1 is SGHRS and CDR2 is YFSETQ in the germline V gene. DNA for the CDR3: TGCGCCAGCAGCCCGGGACAGGGTGGTAATCAGCCCCAGCATTTT. Protein product: CASSPGQGGNQPQHF.

The rearrangement links TRBV2 to TRBJ2-5; 8 bases line up with TRBD1. J was trimmed by 2 bases and V by 6 bases; bases with no gene match: 8. CDR1 is SNHLY and CDR2 is FYNNEI in the germline V gene. The CDR3 is 15 residues long. The CDR3 is CASSPDRGLQETQYF. The CDR3 coding sequence is TGTGCCAGCAGCCCCGACAGGGGTCTTCAAGAGACCCAGTACTTC.

The chain links TRBV29-1 to TRBJ1-3; TRBD1 might be the D (5 bases). V was pared by 6 bases and J by 4 bases, with 13 bases between. Germline V lookup: CDR1 SQVTM, CDR2 ANQGSEA. The CDR3 has 13 residues. The CDR3: CSVGGTLGNTIYF. CDR3 DNA: TGCAGCGTCGGGGGTACCCTGGGAAACACCATATATTTT.

The chain is built from TRBV6-5 and TRBJ2-7, with 11 bases lining up with TRBD1. Per germline, CDR1 MNHEY and CDR2 SVGAGI. With V trimmed by 5 bases and J by 5 bases, 5 bases remained unmatched. CDR3 size: 14 residues. The CDR3 here is CASSRDRGSHEQYF. The CDR3 nucleotides are TGTGCCAGCAGTCGGGACAGGGGGTCCCACGAGCAGTACTTC.

The chain couples TRBV7-8 to TRBJ1-5; 10 bases align to TRBD1. CDR3 size: 14 residues. Germline V lookup: CDR1 SGHVS, CDR2 FQNEAQ. The J segment lost 6 bases and the V segment lost 5 bases, leaving 4 bases of the junction unmatched. CDR3 region: CASSSGTGVQPQHF. The CDR3 coding sequence is TGTGCCAGCAGCAGCGGGACAGGGGTTCAGCCCCAGCATTTT.

The chain links TRBV19 to TRBJ1-6; TRBD1 aligns across 8 bases. CDR1 is LNHDA, CDR2 SQIVND, per germline (reference sequence). CDR3 length: 18 amino acids. V lost 3 bases to trimming and J lost 2 bases; unmatched junction nucleotides: 9. The CDR3 DNA reads as TGTGCCAGTAGTATGACCCGCCGGACAGGGCCCTATAATTCACCCCTCCACTTT. Translation: CASSMTRRTGPYNSPLHF. Full variable domain (remainder filled in from reference TRBV19 and TRBJ1-6): DGGITQSPKYLFRKEGQNVTLSCEQNLNHDAMYWYRQDPGQGLRLIYYSQIVNDFQKGDIAEGYSVSREKKESFPLTVTSAQKNPTAFYLCASSMTRRTGPYNSPLHFGNGTRLTVT.

The chain joins TRBV19 to TRBJ2-1, with 7 bases matching TRBD2. This CDR3 is 16 amino acids long. CDR1 is LNHDA and CDR2 is SQIVND in the germline V gene (reference sequence). Germline trimming cut 5 bases from V and 5 bases from J; bases unmatched to any gene: 12. The CDR3 DNA is TGTGCCAGTAGTTCGTGGGGGGGGAGCGAGGACAATGAGCAGTTCTTC. This sequence encodes CASSSWGGSEDNEQFF.

The chain uses TRBV6-5 and TRBJ1-1; possibly TRBD1 for D (6 bases). V was pared by 0 bases and J by 8 bases, with 16 bases between. Germline loops: CDR1 MNHEY, CDR2 SVGAGI. The CDR3 sequence is 15 residues long. The CDR3 coding sequence is TGTGCCAGCAGTTACTCCCCGGCGGGGGGCCAAGAAGCTTTCTTT. Encoded protein: CASSYSPAGGQEAFF.

V usage is TRBV7-6 and J usage is TRBJ2-3; a possible D gene is TRBD2 (7 bases). Trimming removed 6 bases at V and 1 base at J, with 14 bases between. Germline V CDR1 and CDR2: SGHVS, FNYEAQ. CDR3 size: 15 residues. The CDR3 DNA follows: TGTGCCAGCAGACCGTCGGGGGGCGGCACAGATACGCAGTATTTT. This codes for CASRPSGGGTDTQYF.

The V gene is TRBV27, the J gene TRBJ1-1, with 9 nucleotides matching TRBD1. Germline CDR1 MNHEY, CDR2 SMNVEV (reference sequence). V was clipped by 5 bases and J by 0 bases; unmatched bases: 10. The CDR3 is 17 amino acids. The CDR3 reads CASSQPRQGGLNTEAFF. In DNA form, the CDR3 reads TGTGCCAGCAGTCAACCCCGACAGGGGGGATTGAACACTGAAGCTTTCTTT.

This clone has only a few counts. The chain has TRBV7-9 and TRBJ2-1, with 9 bases aligning to TRBD2. This CDR3 is built from 16 residues. Per germline, CDR1 SEHNR and CDR2 FQNEAQ (reference sequence). The junction had 8 bases not matched to a gene; V was cut back by 1 base and J by 7 bases. The CDR3 DNA sequence: TGTGCCAGCAGCTTAGTTGCGGGGGGGTTTCGTAATGAGCAGTTCTTC. Protein sequence: CASSLVAGGFRNEQFF.

The V and J genes are TRBV5-6 and TRBJ2-1; D uncertain. The germline CDR1 and CDR2 sequences are SGHDT and YYEEEE. V was cut by 5 bases and J by 3 bases, with 9 bases left in between. The CDR3 extends over 13 amino acids. CDR3 protein: CASRGTGYNEQFF. The CDR3 nucleotides are TGTGCCAGCAGGGGCACTGGCTACAATGAGCAGTTCTTC.

Regarding this clone: The same CDR3 arises from other DNA sequences in this sample as well. The chain carries TRBV11-2 and TRBJ1-2, with 7 nucleotides matching TRBD1. The germline V gene encodes CDR1 SGHAT and CDR2 FQNNGV. With V trimmed by 5 bases and J by 3 bases, 3 bases remained unmatched. This CDR3 is 13 amino acids long. The CDR3 is CASSLGQDYGYTF. CDR3 DNA: TGTGCCAGCAGCCTAGGACAGGACTATGGCTACACCTTC.

The chain is built from TRBV5-6 and TRBJ2-7; no clear D gene. Trimming stripped 4 bases from V and 1 base from J, with 9 bases between. The germline V gene has CDR1 SGHDT and CDR2 YYEEEE. The CDR3 is made up of 13 amino acids. The CDR3 region has the DNA TGTGCCAGCAGCAAGACACCTTCCTACGAGCAGTACTTC. Amino acids: CASSKTPSYEQYF.

V is TRBV5-6 and J is TRBJ2-6; D gene uncertain. Germline V gene sequence: CDR1 SGHDT, CDR2 YYEEEE. Trimming removed 6 bases at V and 0 bases at J, with 10 bases between. The CDR3 consists of 15 residues. The chain's CDR3 is CASITTNSGANVLTF. The DNA of the CDR3 is TGTGCCAGCATCACCACAAACTCTGGGGCCAACGTCCTGACTTTC.

The chain uses TRBV11-2 and TRBJ1-1; 7 bases fit TRBD1. Germline CDR1 and CDR2: SGHAT and FQNNGV. The CDR3 consists of 15 residues. Trimming at V came to 1 base and at J to 5 bases, leaving 7 bases not matched to a gene. The CDR3 region is CASSLAATGETEAFF. The CDR3 DNA reads as TGTGCCAGCAGCTTAGCGGCTACAGGGGAAACTGAAGCTTTCTTT.

V usage is TRBV7-6 and J usage is TRBJ2-1; maybe TRBD1 (6 bases). Germline CDR1 and CDR2: SGHVS and FNYEAQ. V was cut by 4 bases and J by 11 bases, with 9 bases left in between. The CDR3 is 11 amino acids. This CDR3 is CASSSDSKQFF. The CDR3 nucleotides read TGTGCCAGCAGCTCGGACAGCAAGCAGTTCTTC.

The chain employs TRBV6-5 and TRBJ2-3, with TRBD2 identical over 11 bases. The CDR3 length is 15 residues. Trimming at V came to 10 bases and at J to 2 bases, leaving 8 bases not matched to a gene. Germline V gene lookup returns CDR1 MNHEY and CDR2 SVGAGI. The CDR3 nucleotides are TGTGCCACCTCACATAGCGGGGGGGCCACAGATACGCAGTATTTT. This gives the protein CATSHSGGATDTQYF.

Points on this clone: A junction end diverges from the germline sequence, so it may reflect a read error. The chain employs TRBV24-1 and TRBJ2-1, with 7 bases fitting TRBD2. CDR1 KGHDR and CDR2 SFDVKD come from the germline V gene. This CDR3 spans 15 amino acids. The CDR3 sequence is CATSGEGGGYNEQFF. The CDR3 region has the DNA TGTGCCACTAGTGGGGAGGGCGGGGGATACAATGAGCAGTTCTTC.